Below are 20 T cell receptor beta chains sequenced from a single sample in a study of CD8 T cells in Susac syndrome. With random hexamers, reverse transcription was performed on about 0.5 to 1 ug of RNA. TCRdb independently ran MiXCR on the immunoSEQ multiplex PCR reads; one entry per CDR3 protein. The sample holds about 300,000 distinct CDR3 sequences, roughly 90% seen once. The source material was CD8+ T cells from PBMCs. The receptors stem from a human donor with multiple sclerosis.

The chain links TRBV7-3 to TRBJ2-7; maybe TRBD1 (5 bases). This CDR3 region has 13 residues. The germline gives CDR1 SGHTA, CDR2 FQGTGA. Deletions cut 10 bases from V and 0 bases from J, with 13 bases between. The CDR3 region is CATVRTSSYEQYF. The CDR3 DNA is TGTGCCACCGTTAGGACAAGCTCCTACGAGCAGTACTTC.

This rearrangement joins TRBV15 to TRBJ2-5; D gene uncertain. Trimming stripped 6 bases from V and 5 bases from J, with 10 bases between. The CDR3 has 12 residues. The germline gives CDR1 LNHNV, CDR2 YYDKDF (reference sequence). This CDR3 reads CATSPTDETQYF. CDR3 bases: TGTGCCACCAGTCCAACGGATGAGACCCAGTACTTC.

This clonotype showed up just once. This rearrangement joins TRBV7-9 to TRBJ2-4, with TRBD1 as a possible D gene (6 bases). Trimming stripped 5 bases from V and 0 bases from J, with 14 bases between. Germline V CDR1 and CDR2: SEHNR, FQNEAQ (reference sequence). This CDR3 comprises 16 residues. The CDR3, as DNA: TGTGCCAGCAGCACCACAGGGTTCCTAGCCAAAAACATTCAGTACTTC. Its protein product is CASSTTGFLAKNIQYF.

The rearrangement links TRBV19 to TRBJ2-7; 8 positions agree with TRBD2. Germline V gene lookup returns CDR1 LNHDA and CDR2 SQIVND (reference sequence). V trimming: 5 bases; J trimming: 3 bases; junction bases outside the gene matches: 6. This CDR3 comprises 14 residues. As DNA, the CDR3 is TGTGCCAGTAGTTTCGGGGGGGACCTCTACGAGCAGTACTTC. Translated, it gives CASSFGGDLYEQYF.

The rearrangement links TRBV7-3 to TRBJ2-7, with 10 bases fitting TRBD1. The CDR3 runs to 14 residues. Losses at the gene ends were 8 bases for V and 3 bases for J; bases not matched to a gene: 7. Germline CDR1 reads SGHTA; CDR2 reads FQGTGA. CDR3 DNA: TGTGCCAGCTCGATCGGGACAGGGGACTACGAGCAGTACTTC. Amino acids: CASSIGTGDYEQYF.

The chain carries TRBV4-3 and TRBJ2-7; 8 bases fit TRBD1. Losses at the gene ends were 1 base for V and 5 bases for J; bases not matched to a gene: 10. Per germline, CDR1 LGHNA and CDR2 YSLEER. This CDR3 comprises 16 residues. The chain's CDR3 is CASSQGFRDRFHEQYF. As DNA, the CDR3 is TGCGCCAGCAGCCAAGGTTTCCGGGACAGGTTCCACGAGCAGTACTTC.

V and J are TRBV29-1 and TRBJ2-3, with 8 bases lining up with TRBD2. Germline values: CDR1 SQVTM, CDR2 ANQGSEA. V was clipped by 6 bases and J by 4 bases; unmatched bases: 6. CDR3 length: 13 residues. CDR3 sequence: CSVPGLGADTQYF. CDR3 DNA: TGCAGCGTCCCGGGACTAGGGGCAGATACGCAGTATTTT.

This clonotype was observed a few times. The chain is built from TRBV6-2 or TRBV6-3 and TRBJ2-5; 9 bases fit TRBD2. This CDR3 has 14 amino acids. The V gene's germline CDR1 is MNHEY and CDR2 SVGEGT. With 2 bases clipped from V and 5 bases from J, the junction kept 3 bases outside the gene matches. CDR3 bases: TGTGCCAGCAGTTACCCCGGACTAGCGGAGACCCAGTACTTC. Translation gives CASSYPGLAETQYF.

The V call is TRBV12-3 or TRBV12-4, the J call TRBJ2-7, with TRBD2 matching 7 bases. V lost 2 bases and J lost 2; bases outside the gene matches: 6. The CDR3 is made up of 15 amino acids. Here the CDR3 DNA reads TGTGCCAGCAGTTTATTCGCGGGAGTGCCCTACGAGCAGTACTTC. This translates into CASSLFAGVPYEQYF.

The rearrangement joins TRBV14 to TRBJ2-7; D perhaps matches TRBD1 (6 bases). The CDR3 length is 15 residues. Germline V gene data show CDR1 as SGHDN and CDR2 as FVKESK. V was clipped by 5 bases and J by 3 bases, with 17 bases between them. CDR3 residues: CASSAVKDSRYEQYF. The CDR3 nucleotides read TGTGCCAGCAGCGCCGTTAAGGACAGCCGCTACGAGCAGTACTTC.

This chain connects TRBV20-1 to TRBJ2-1; TRBD1 matches 7 bases. CDR1 is DFQATT, CDR2 SNEGSKA, per germline (reference sequence). The trim removed 3 bases at V and 0 bases at J, leaving 8 bases unmatched. The CDR3 contains 16 residues. CDR3 residues: CSARGDSLFSYNEQFF. For the CDR3, the DNA is TGCAGTGCTAGGGGGGACAGTTTATTCTCCTACAATGAGCAGTTCTTC.

The rearrangement joins TRBV7-9 to TRBJ2-2; 8 bases line up with TRBD2. Germline loops: CDR1 SEHNR, CDR2 FQNEAQ (reference sequence). The CDR3 has 19 residues. Trimming cost V 1 base and J 7 bases; bases outside gene matches: 17. CDR3 bases: TGTGCCAGCAGCTTAGGTTGGCGGTCAGGACTAGCCGGCGGCGGGGAGCTGTTTTTT. Its protein product is CASSLGWRSGLAGGGELFF.

V usage is TRBV6-1 and J usage is TRBJ2-7; D is ambiguous. The CDR3 runs 13 residues. With 7 bases removed from V and 1 base from J, the gap between germline ends came to 11 bases. Germline lookup yields CDR1 MNHNS and CDR2 SASEGT. The CDR3 region has the DNA TGTGCCAGCACCGAACCGGATTCCTACGAGCAGTACTTC. Translating it yields CASTEPDSYEQYF.

CDR3 residues: CASSPPIWVSSYNEQFF. The CDR3 region has the DNA TGTGCCAGCAGTCCCCCCATATGGGTAAGCTCCTACAATGAGCAGTTCTTC. V gene TRBV27 combines with J gene TRBJ2-1; D uncertain. The germline V gene encodes CDR1 MNHEY and CDR2 SMNVEV (reference sequence). This CDR3 spans 17 amino acids. Trimming pared 5 bases from V and 0 bases from J, leaving 17 bases between.

The genes are TRBV6-1 and TRBJ2-5; D remains unclear. V gave up 1 base and J gave up 5 bases, with 8 bases separating them. The CDR3 totals 13 residues. In germline, CDR1 is MNHNS, CDR2 SASEGT. CDR3 region: CASSEEGRETQYF. In nucleotides, the CDR3 is TGTGCCAGCAGTGAAGAGGGTAGGGAGACCCAGTACTTC.

The V call is TRBV7-8, the J call TRBJ1-6; D gene ambiguous. Germline loops: CDR1 SGHVS, CDR2 FQNEAQ. Trimming shortened V by 5 bases and J by 0 bases, and 17 bases separated the two germline ends. This CDR3 is built from 18 residues. In DNA, the CDR3 is TGTGCCAGCAGCCTGAACCCCCCTGGGAGCTCCTATAATTCACCCCTCCACTTT. It yields the protein CASSLNPPGSSYNSPLHF.

The chain couples TRBV11-2 to TRBJ2-5; D call uncertain. Germline V lookup: CDR1 SGHAT, CDR2 FQNNGV. This CDR3 contains 15 residues. Trimming pared 5 bases from V and 1 base from J, leaving 14 bases between. The CDR3 DNA reads as TGTGCCAGCAGCCCCCAGATTCGGTTCCAAGAGACCCAGTACTTC. This encodes CASSPQIRFQETQYF.

Here the CDR3 reads CASTPAKWQPQHF. The CDR3 region has the DNA TGTGCCAGCACCCCCGCGAAGTGGCAGCCCCAGCATTTT. The chain carries TRBV7-8 and TRBJ1-5; D gene unclear. The ends were cut back, 7 bases at V and 7 bases at J, with 14 bases in the middle. The CDR3 has 13 residues. The germline gives CDR1 SGHVS, CDR2 FQNEAQ.

This chain joins TRBV15 and TRBJ2-7, with D possibly being TRBD2 (6 bases). The germline CDR1 and CDR2 sequences are LNHNV and YYDKDF (reference sequence). CDR3 size: 12 residues. The germline V and J ends were trimmed by 3 bases and 5 bases, with 8 bases remaining between them. CDR3 in DNA: TGTGCCACCAGCAGTGGAGGGCACGAGCAGTACTTC. Its protein is CATSSGGHEQYF.

V gene TRBV27 combines with J gene TRBJ1-1; unclear D gene. Germline CDR1 and CDR2: MNHEY and SMNVEV (reference sequence). The CDR3 consists of 14 residues. Trimming shortened V by 2 bases and J by 2 bases, and 9 bases separated the two germline ends. The CDR3 region is CASSLVGVNTEAFF. Here the CDR3 DNA reads TGTGCCAGCAGTTTAGTTGGGGTAAACACTGAAGCTTTCTTT.